This note documents a single T cell receptor (beta chain) sequence. Its antigen is still unknown. No base quality information exists; no much larger clone differs at one position. The trim is 2 bases for V and 6 bases for J, with a gap of 11 bases between the germline ends. Sequences MNHNS (CDR1) and SASEGT (CDR2) are obtained from the germline V gene. The CDR3 runs 14 residues from the cysteine to the phenylalanine. Just the 42-base CDR3 DNA is kept, in frame starting at base 1. The data stem from a study of T cell repertoires in Merkel cell carcinoma (dated by TCRdb to the late 2010s). Looking at the study overall: Patients who had received intralesional immunotherapy or systemic immune checkpoint blockade prior to the biopsy were excluded. MCPyV-specific clonotypes were initially defined through tetramer sorting, cloning and paired TCR sequencing of expanded tumor-infiltrating lymphocytes. A diagnosis of MCPyV-positive Merkel cell carcinoma and successful in vitro expansion of tumor-infiltrating lymphocytes were required for inclusion. Points the paper makes about the study in general: No normal tissue biopsies were studied.

Study subjects had biopsy-confirmed Merkel cell carcinoma that was MCPyV-positive, and every subject had positive serum antibodies to T-antigen. Genomic DNA was extracted from several adjacent 10-micron frozen tumor sections without any cell sorting or culture. About 5 x 5 x 5 mm of tumor biopsy tissue was frozen in optimal cutting temperature compound. In the frozen biopsy, scout sections stained with hematoxylin and eosin confirmed plenty of Merkel cell carcinoma along with infiltrating cells. TRB CDR3 sequencing and data processing of tumor genomic DNA were performed with the immunoSEQ assay. The table comes from immuneACCESS by way of TCRdb, which keeps in-frame sequences with V and J called. Part of the clones is missing from these tables; in studies checked, under half for an unresolved V gene and the rest for unknown reasons. The table for this sample lists roughly 14,000 clones; over 60% of them were counted only once. The top ten hold 15% to 20% of the sample.

The chain is made from TRBV6-1 and TRBJ1-5; no D gene is confidently identified. The sequenced material came from tumor tissue. The sequence derives from an adult with Merkel cell carcinoma. The CDR3 sequence is CASSERQSSQPQHF. The DNA sequence is TGTGCCAGCAGTGAAAGACAATCCTCTCAGCCCCAGCATTTT.